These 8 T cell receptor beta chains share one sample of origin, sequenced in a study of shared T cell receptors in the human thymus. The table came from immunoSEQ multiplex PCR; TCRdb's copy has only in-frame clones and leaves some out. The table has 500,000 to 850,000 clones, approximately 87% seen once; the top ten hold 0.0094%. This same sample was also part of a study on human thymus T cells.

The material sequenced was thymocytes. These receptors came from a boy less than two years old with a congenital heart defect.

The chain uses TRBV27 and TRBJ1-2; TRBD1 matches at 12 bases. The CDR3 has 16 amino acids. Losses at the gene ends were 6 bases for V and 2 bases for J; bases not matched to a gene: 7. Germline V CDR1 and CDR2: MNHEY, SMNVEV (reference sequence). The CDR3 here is CASRKGQGAPNYGYTF. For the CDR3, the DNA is TGTGCCAGCAGAAAGGGACAGGGGGCCCCGAACTATGGCTACACCTTC.

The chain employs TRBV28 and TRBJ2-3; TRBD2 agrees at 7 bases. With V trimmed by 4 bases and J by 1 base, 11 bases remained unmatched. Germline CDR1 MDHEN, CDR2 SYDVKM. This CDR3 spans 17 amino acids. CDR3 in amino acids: CASSSSSWEGRTDTQYF. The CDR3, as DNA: TGTGCCAGCAGTTCCTCGTCGTGGGAGGGACGCACAGATACGCAGTATTTT.

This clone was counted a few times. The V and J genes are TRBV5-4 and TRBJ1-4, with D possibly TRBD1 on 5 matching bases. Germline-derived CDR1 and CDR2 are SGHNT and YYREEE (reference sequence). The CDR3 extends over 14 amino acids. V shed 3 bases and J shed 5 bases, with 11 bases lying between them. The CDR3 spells CASSSYRTNEKLFF. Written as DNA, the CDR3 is TGTGCCAGCAGCTCTTACAGGACCAATGAAAAACTGTTTTTT.

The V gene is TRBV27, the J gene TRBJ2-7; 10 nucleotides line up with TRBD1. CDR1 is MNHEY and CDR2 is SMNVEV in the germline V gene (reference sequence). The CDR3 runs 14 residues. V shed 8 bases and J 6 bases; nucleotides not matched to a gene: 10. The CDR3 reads CASQQAGTGVEQYF. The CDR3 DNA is TGTGCCAGCCAACAAGCGGGGACAGGGGTCGAGCAGTACTTC.

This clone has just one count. CDR3: CASSLAKPDTQYF. The CDR3 DNA reads TGTGCCAGCAGCTTGGCAAAGCCAGATACGCAGTATTTT. The chain has TRBV5-4 and TRBJ2-3, with D uncertain. Germline loops: CDR1 SGHNT, CDR2 YYREEE (reference sequence). V gave up 0 bases and J gave up 4 bases, with 6 bases separating them. This CDR3 is 13 amino acids long.

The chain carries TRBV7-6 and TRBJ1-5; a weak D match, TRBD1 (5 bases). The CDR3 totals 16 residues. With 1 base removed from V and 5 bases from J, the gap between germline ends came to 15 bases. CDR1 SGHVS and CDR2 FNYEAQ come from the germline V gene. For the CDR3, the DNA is TGTGCCAGCAGCTTAGGGGGCAGGGATGTGGATCAGCCCCAGCATTTT. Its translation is CASSLGGRDVDQPQHF.

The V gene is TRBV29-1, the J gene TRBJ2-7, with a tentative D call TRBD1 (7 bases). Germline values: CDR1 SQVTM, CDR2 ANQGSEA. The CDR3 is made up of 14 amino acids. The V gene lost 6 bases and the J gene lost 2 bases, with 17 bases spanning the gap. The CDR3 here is CSVRGGDSPYEQYF. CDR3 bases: TGCAGCGTCCGAGGAGGGGACAGCCCCTACGAGCAGTACTTC.

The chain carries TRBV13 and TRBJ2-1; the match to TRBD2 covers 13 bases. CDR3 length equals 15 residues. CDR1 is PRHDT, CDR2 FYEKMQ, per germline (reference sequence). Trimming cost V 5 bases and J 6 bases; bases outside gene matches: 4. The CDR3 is CASSTRLAGGNEQFF. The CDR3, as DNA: TGTGCCAGCAGCACCCGACTAGCGGGGGGCAATGAGCAGTTCTTC.